The clone carrying this TCR beta chain appeared many times. Its target is not known. The sample is drawn from a study of CD8 T cells in ankylosing spondylitis. Findings and caveats of the study: Disease-linked clones reportedly concentrated significantly in matched ankylosing spondylitis synovial fluid. Blood of patients with ankylosing spondylitis appeared to be characterized by a TCR beta motif of about eight highly homologous variants. Reports of some motif variants in reactive arthritis synovial fluid and blood predate this one. The disease-linked clones had a CD8+ phenotype and low blood frequencies.

TCRdb redid the calling of the 5' RACE reads with MiXCR, one entry per CDR3 protein. The sample includes 200,000 to 250,000 distinct CDR3 sequences, around 6.6% of them seen just once. Material for sequencing was blood, either unsorted or a sorted T cell fraction (not recorded which). This receptor was identified in a male donor with ankylosing spondylitis.

CDR3 nucleotides: TGCAGCGTTGAAGGCCGAACCTGGAGAGATACGCAGTATTTT. It codes for CSVEGRTWRDTQYF. V and J are TRBV29-1 and TRBJ2-3, with D unclear. CDR3 length: 14 amino acids. CDR1 and CDR2 (germline): SQVTM, ANQGSEA. Trimming removed 1 base at V and 5 bases at J, with 13 bases between.